This entry concerns a single TCR beta chain. What antigen it recognizes has not been identified. No base-level quality is on record; no much larger clone is a single base apart. Libraries came from the immunoSEQ multiplex PCR assay. What TCRdb holds here is the immuneACCESS table cut down to in-frame rearrangements. Part of the clones is not present; checked against another copy, under half of the missing clones reflect an unresolved V gene, and the others are unexplained. The sample includes 130,000 to 150,000 clones, with roughly 94% observed a single time. The ten top clones hold 13% to 15% of the sample. This sample stems from a study of control samples from healthy donors and cancer patients (TCRdb year 2020). CDR1 and CDR2, looked up from the germline V gene, are SGHAT and FQNNGV. The CDR3 starts with the cysteine, ends with the phenylalanine, and has 19 residues. Only the CDR3 part of the read is kept: 57 bases, read in frame from the first base. V trim: 6 bases; J trim: 1 base; unmatched bases: 15.

The sample consisted of PBMCs. The rearrangement joined TRBV11-2 to TRBJ2-3; 11 nucleotides in the junction match TRBD2. The receptor was derived from a man aged 60 to 75 with colorectal cancer. Here the CDR3 is given as CASSNKLAGALKGTDTQYF. The nucleotide sequence reads TGTGCCAGCAGTAATAAACTAGCGGGGGCCCTAAAGGGCACAGATACGCAGTATTTT.